The 24 T cell receptor beta chains presented below share a single source sample, sequenced in a study of blood T cells in healthy people across ages. Primed by a sample-barcoded 5' primer and a J-beta primer mix, a second PCR proceeded for about 6 to 11 cycles. Using its own MiXCR run on the 5' RACE reads, TCRdb lists one record per CDR3 protein. The data contain hundreds of thousands of distinct CDR3 sequences, about a fifth of them singletons. Source material: blood. The origin of the receptors is an older man in good health.

This chain links TRBV3-1 with TRBJ2-5, with TRBD2 as a possible D gene (5 bases). Trimming pared 6 bases from V and 3 bases from J, leaving 11 bases between. Germline-derived CDR1 and CDR2 are LGHDT and YNNKEL (reference sequence). CDR3 length: 13 amino acids. This chain's CDR3 is CASRDGNKETQYF. The CDR3 nucleotides read TGTGCCAGCAGGGACGGGAATAAAGAGACCCAGTACTTC.

The sample holds many counts of this clonotype. The chain combines TRBV28 with TRBJ1-2; D is unresolved. Germline V gives CDR1 MDHEN, CDR2 SYDVKM. Deletions cut 7 bases from V and 7 bases from J, with 10 bases between. This CDR3 has 11 amino acids. The CDR3 region is CASTPGGGYTF. CDR3 DNA: TGTGCCAGCACCCCGGGTGGTGGCTACACCTTC.

This clonotype was seen many times. V and J are TRBV5-1 and TRBJ2-7, with D possibly TRBD1 on 6 matching bases. The CDR3 runs 14 residues. The germline gives CDR1 SGHRS, CDR2 YFSETQ. Deletions cut 2 bases from V and 2 bases from J, with 11 bases between. The CDR3 protein is CASSFGQSAYEQYF. The CDR3 DNA sequence: TGCGCCAGCAGCTTTGGACAGAGTGCCTACGAGCAGTACTTC.

This clonotype was seen at least ten times. This chain connects TRBV2 to TRBJ1-3; TRBD1 might be the D (5 bases). Trimming removed 10 bases from V and 2 bases from J, with 15 bases in between. CDR3 size: 14 residues. The germline CDR1 and CDR2 sequences are SNHLY and FYNNEI. The CDR3 DNA sequence: TGTGCCACTTCTTCGGGGGTCCCTGGAAACACCATATATTTT. Its translation: CATSSGVPGNTIYF.

This clonotype is deemed medium-sized. The chain couples TRBV2 to TRBJ2-3; D is ambiguous. Germline V gene sequence: CDR1 SNHLY, CDR2 FYNNEI. CDR3 length: 15 residues. V lost 6 bases, J lost 4 bases, and 17 bases lay in between. The CDR3 sequence: CASRKSLIQSDTQYF. The CDR3 DNA sequence: TGTGCCAGCAGGAAGTCCCTAATACAGTCAGATACGCAGTATTTT.

Remarks on this clonotype: A much larger clone differs from this one at a single base, so this may be a read error. Since the CDR3 does not end with the conserved phenylalanine or tryptophan, this likely comes from a read error. In nucleotides, the CDR3 is TGCGCCAGCAGCCAAGATCGAAAGTACACTGAAGCTTTCCTT. Protein sequence: CASSQDRKYTEAFL. The chain combines TRBV4-1 with TRBJ1-1; D is unclear. Germline CDR1 is MGHRA and CDR2 is YSYEKL. This CDR3 spans 14 amino acids. V was shortened by 0 bases and J by 3 bases, with 8 bases between the two germline ends.

In this sample, this clonotype turned up many times. Here the CDR3 DNA reads TGTGCCAGCAGTTCCGTGGGCAGACCCAAAAACATTCAGTACTTC. Translating it yields CASSSVGRPKNIQYF. The chain carries TRBV12-3 or TRBV12-4 and TRBJ2-4; D is ambiguous. Trimming took 4 bases from V and 2 from J, leaving 12 bases between them. The CDR3 loop spans 15 amino acids.

The chain is built from TRBV12-3 or TRBV12-4 and TRBJ1-2; D may be TRBD1 (5 bases). Deletions cut 2 bases from V and 8 bases from J, with 12 bases between. The CDR3 runs 13 residues. The CDR3: CASSLPGGQGYTF. The CDR3 bases are TGTGCCAGCAGTTTACCGGGGGGTCAAGGCTACACCTTC.

The rearrangement links TRBV11-2 to TRBJ2-5; D unclear. With the DNA end fitting TRBJ2-7 better, the J assignment may be wrong. Germline CDR1 reads SGHAT; CDR2 reads FQNNGV. The CDR3 covers 16 residues. The CDR3 coding sequence is TGTGCCAGCAGCTTAGGTCAGATAGACCTCTCCTACGAGCAGTACTTC. It codes for CASSLGQIDLSYEQYF.

In this sample, this clonotype turned up a few times. V usage is TRBV5-1 and J usage is TRBJ2-7; D is undetermined. CDR1 and CDR2 (germline): SGHRS, YFSETQ. This CDR3 has 15 residues. Trimming took off 0 bases at V and 1 base at J, with 11 bases between the two ends. CDR3 sequence reads: CASSLAGTSSYEQYF. CDR3 DNA: TGCGCCAGCAGCTTGGCGGGCACCTCGTCCTACGAGCAGTACTTC.

The rearrangement uses TRBV12-3 or TRBV12-4 and TRBJ2-6, with 7 nucleotides matching TRBD1. There are 15 residues in the CDR3. The V gene end was trimmed by 5 bases and the J gene end by 3 bases; junction bases not matched to a gene: 4. CDR3 nucleotide sequence: TGTGCCAGCAGTATCCCAGGGGGTGGGGCCAACGTCCTGACTTTC. Its translation: CASSIPGGGANVLTF.

This CDR3 reads CASSLVLAAGNEQFF. CDR3 DNA: TGTGCCAGCAGCTTAGTGCTAGCGGCGGGTAATGAGCAGTTCTTC. This rearrangement joins TRBV11-2 to TRBJ2-1; 7 positions match TRBD2. The CDR3 is 15 amino acids. Germline V gene sequence: CDR1 SGHAT, CDR2 FQNNGV. The V gene end was trimmed by 1 base and the J gene end by 7 bases; junction bases not matched to a gene: 7. Supplemented by reference TRBV11-2 and TRBJ2-1, the full variable domain reads EAGVAQSPRYKIIEKRQSVAFWCNPISGHATLYWYQQILGQGPKLLIQFQNNGVVDDSQLPKDRFSAERLKGVDSTLKIQPAKLEDSAVYLCASSLVLAAGNEQFFGPGTRLTVL.

The genes are TRBV7-9 and TRBJ1-2; 8 bases are shared with TRBD1. This CDR3 is 17 amino acids long. Per germline, CDR1 SEHNR and CDR2 FQNEAQ (reference sequence). The V segment lost 3 bases and the J segment 5 bases; nucleotides outside the gene matches: 14. CDR3 sequence: CASSFLPGTGQGYGYTF. The CDR3 DNA follows: TGTGCCAGCAGCTTTCTCCCCGGGACAGGACAAGGTTATGGCTACACCTTC.

This clonotype was counted between two and nine times. The V gene is TRBV7-2, the J gene TRBJ2-5, with D possibly TRBD1 on 6 matching bases. The V end lost 5 bases, the J end lost 3 bases, and 13 bases lay between the germline ends. Germline loops: CDR1 SGHTA, CDR2 FQGNSA. This CDR3 spans 14 amino acids. The CDR3 loop reads CASSEKTGKETQYF. The CDR3 DNA sequence: TGTGCCAGCAGCGAAAAGACAGGAAAAGAGACCCAGTACTTC.

This clonotype turned up a few times. The chain combines TRBV15 with TRBJ2-3; 10 bases match TRBD2. V shed 8 bases and J 1 base; nucleotides not matched to a gene: 0. The germline V gene encodes CDR1 LNHNV and CDR2 YYDKDF (reference sequence). The CDR3 has 13 residues. Written as DNA, the CDR3 is TGTGCCACCGGGACTAGCGGCACAGATACGCAGTATTTT. This translates into CATGTSGTDTQYF. Full variable domain (remainder filled in from reference TRBV15 and TRBJ2-3): DAMVIQNPRYQVTQFGKPVTLSCSQTLNHNVMYWYQQKSSQAPKLLFHYYDKDFNNEADTPDNFQSRRPNTSFCFLDIRSPGLGDTAMYLCATGTSGTDTQYFGPGTRLTVL.

The V gene is TRBV5-1, the J gene TRBJ1-1; D not certain. The CDR3 loop spans 16 amino acids. Per the germline V gene, CDR1 is SGHRS and CDR2 is YFSETQ. The germline V and J ends were trimmed by 0 bases and 0 bases, with 12 bases remaining between them. In DNA, the CDR3 is TGCGCCAGCAGCTTGGGGCAGACACTTATGAACACTGAAGCTTTCTTT. It codes for CASSLGQTLMNTEAFF.

This clonotype was observed at least ten times. This chain uses TRBV20-1 with TRBJ2-4; D is perhaps TRBD2 (5 bases). The CDR3 contains 13 residues. The germline V and J ends were trimmed by 1 base and 8 bases, with 12 bases remaining between them. Germline V gene sequence: CDR1 DFQATT, CDR2 SNEGSKA (reference sequence). CDR3: CSARGATRDIQYF. DNA of the CDR3: TGCAGTGCTAGAGGCGCCACTAGAGACATTCAGTACTTC.

The chain joins TRBV28 to TRBJ2-5; the match to TRBD2 covers 9 bases. V was clipped by 5 bases and J by 2 bases; unmatched bases: 6. The CDR3 loop spans 15 amino acids. Germline assignment: CDR1 MDHEN and CDR2 SYDVKM. The CDR3 DNA sequence: TGTGCCAGCAGTACGCGACTAGCGGCACAAGAGACCCAGTACTTC. Translation gives CASSTRLAAQETQYF.

This rearrangement joins TRBV3-1 to TRBJ2-4; 11 positions agree with TRBD2. Germline lookup yields CDR1 LGHDT and CDR2 YNNKEL (reference sequence). The J segment lost 8 bases and the V segment lost 3 bases, leaving 15 bases of the junction unmatched. The CDR3 has 18 residues. The CDR3 reads CASSHRGQTSGAIYIQYF. Written as DNA, the CDR3 is TGTGCCAGCAGCCACAGGGGGCAGACTAGCGGGGCTATCTACATTCAGTACTTC.

This clonotype was detected only a few times. The rearrangement joins TRBV20-1 to TRBJ1-1; D gene unclear. The CDR3 sequence is 14 residues long. Germline-derived CDR1 and CDR2 are DFQATT and SNEGSKA (reference sequence). The ends were cut back, 0 bases at V and 4 bases at J, with 12 bases in the middle. The CDR3 DNA reads as TGCAGTGCTAGAGATCCAGGCCGGGTCACTGAAGCTTTCTTT. Protein product: CSARDPGRVTEAFF.

The chain combines TRBV4-1 with TRBJ2-1, with 7 bases lining up with TRBD1. Germline V gives CDR1 MGHRA, CDR2 YSYEKL. The CDR3 runs 15 residues. V gave up 4 bases and J gave up 3 bases; unmatched junction bases: 6. CDR3 nucleotide sequence: TGCGCCAGCAGCCTCGAACAGGGGAACTACAATGAGCAGTTCTTC. Translation gives CASSLEQGNYNEQFF.

This chain connects TRBV11-2 to TRBJ2-7, with D possibly being TRBD1 (5 bases). This CDR3 is 14 amino acids long. V was shortened by 2 bases and J by 3 bases, with 11 bases between the two germline ends. Germline V gives CDR1 SGHAT, CDR2 FQNNGV. CDR3 residues: CASSLRWGDYEQYF. CDR3 nucleotides: TGTGCCAGCAGCTTACGGTGGGGCGACTACGAGCAGTACTTC.

This clonotype was seen a few times. The chain uses TRBV29-1 and TRBJ1-1; D is perhaps TRBD1 (6 bases). From germline, CDR1 is SQVTM and CDR2 ANQGSEA. Trimming pared 0 bases from V and 12 bases from J, leaving 14 bases between. This CDR3 is built from 12 residues. Written as DNA, the CDR3 is TGCAGCGTTGAAGACCAGGGGACTCTAACTTTCTTT. This translates into CSVEDQGTLTFF.

This chain uses TRBV9 with TRBJ2-7; 7 bases match TRBD1. V shed 0 bases, J shed 5 bases, and the junction held 23 bases outside the gene matches. Germline V gene sequence: CDR1 SGDLS, CDR2 YYNGEE. This CDR3 is built from 20 residues. The CDR3 DNA is TGTGCCAGCAGCGTAGCTGAGGGGGCGGGCAGGGGACAAAGTGAGGACGAGCAGTACGTC. It specifies CASSVAEGAGRGQSEDEQYV.